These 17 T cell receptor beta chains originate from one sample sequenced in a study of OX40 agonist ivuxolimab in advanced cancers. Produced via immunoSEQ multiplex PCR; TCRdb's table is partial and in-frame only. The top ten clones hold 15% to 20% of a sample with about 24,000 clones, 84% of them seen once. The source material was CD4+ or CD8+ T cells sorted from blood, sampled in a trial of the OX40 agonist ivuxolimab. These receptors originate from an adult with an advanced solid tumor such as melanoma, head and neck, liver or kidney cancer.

CDR3 in DNA: TGTGCCAGCAGTGTTTTTGATGAGCAGTTCTTC. It translates to CASSVFDEQFF. V usage is TRBV28 and J usage is TRBJ2-1; the D is unclear. Germline values: CDR1 MDHEN, CDR2 SYDVKM. CDR3 length: 11 amino acids. The V end was cut by 5 bases, the J end by 8 bases, with 7 bases between.

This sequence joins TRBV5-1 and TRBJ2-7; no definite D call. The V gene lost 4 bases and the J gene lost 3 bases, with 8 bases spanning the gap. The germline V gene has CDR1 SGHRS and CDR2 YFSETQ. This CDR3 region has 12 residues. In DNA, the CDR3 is TGCGCCAGCAGCGCCGACTTCTACGAGCAGTACTTC. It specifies CASSADFYEQYF.

CDR3 residues: CASSSGGSNQPQHF. CDR3 nucleotides: TGTGCCAGCAGCTCCGGGGGGAGCAATCAGCCCCAGCATTTT. The V and J genes are TRBV11-3 and TRBJ1-5, with D possibly matching TRBD1 (5 bases). The CDR3 loop spans 14 amino acids. CDR1 SGHNT and CDR2 YENEEA come from the germline V gene. V lost 4 bases and J lost 1, with 8 bases in between.

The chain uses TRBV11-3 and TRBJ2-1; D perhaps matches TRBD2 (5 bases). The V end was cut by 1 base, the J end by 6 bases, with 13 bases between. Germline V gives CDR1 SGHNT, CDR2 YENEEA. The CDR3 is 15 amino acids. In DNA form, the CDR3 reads TGTGCCAGCAGCTTAGGCGCTATCGAGGGCAATGAGCAGTTCTTC. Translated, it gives CASSLGAIEGNEQFF.

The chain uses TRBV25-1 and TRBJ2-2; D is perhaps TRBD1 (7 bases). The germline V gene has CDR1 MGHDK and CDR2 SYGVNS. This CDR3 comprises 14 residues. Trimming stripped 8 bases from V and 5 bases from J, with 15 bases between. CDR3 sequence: CASERAGGTGELFF. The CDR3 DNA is TGTGCCAGCGAGAGGGCAGGGGGGACCGGGGAGCTGTTTTTT.

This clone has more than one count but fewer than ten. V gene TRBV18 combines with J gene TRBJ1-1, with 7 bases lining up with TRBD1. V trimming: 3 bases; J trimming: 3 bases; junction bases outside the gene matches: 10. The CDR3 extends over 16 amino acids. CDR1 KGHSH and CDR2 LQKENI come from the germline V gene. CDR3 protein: CASSPRQGRTYTEAFF. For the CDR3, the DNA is TGTGCCAGCTCACCTAGACAGGGCCGTACCTACACTGAAGCTTTCTTT. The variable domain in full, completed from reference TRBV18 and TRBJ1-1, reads NAGVMQNPRHLVRRRGQEARLRCSPMKGHSHVYWYRQLPEEGLKFMVYLQKENIIDESGMPKERFSAEFPKEGPSILRIQQVVRGDSAAYFCASSPRQGRTYTEAFFGQGTRLTVV.

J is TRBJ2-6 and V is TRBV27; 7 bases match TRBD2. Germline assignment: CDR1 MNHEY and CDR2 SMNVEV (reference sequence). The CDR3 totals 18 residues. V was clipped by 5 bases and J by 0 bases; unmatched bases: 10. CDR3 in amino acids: CASSPGLVLFSGANVLTF. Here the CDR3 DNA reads TGTGCCAGCAGTCCAGGACTAGTCCTCTTCTCTGGGGCCAACGTCCTGACTTTC.

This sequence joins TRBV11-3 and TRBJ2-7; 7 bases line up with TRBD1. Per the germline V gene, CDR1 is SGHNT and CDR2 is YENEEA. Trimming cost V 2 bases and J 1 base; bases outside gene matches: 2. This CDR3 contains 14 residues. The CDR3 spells CASSLQGESYEQYF. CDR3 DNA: TGTGCCAGCAGCTTACAGGGGGAGTCCTACGAGCAGTACTTC.

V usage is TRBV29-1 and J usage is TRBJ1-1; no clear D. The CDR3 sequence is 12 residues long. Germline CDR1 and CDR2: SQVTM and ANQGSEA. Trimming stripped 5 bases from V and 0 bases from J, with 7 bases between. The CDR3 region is CSVWGVNTEAFF. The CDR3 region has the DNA TGCAGCGTTTGGGGTGTGAACACTGAAGCTTTCTTT.

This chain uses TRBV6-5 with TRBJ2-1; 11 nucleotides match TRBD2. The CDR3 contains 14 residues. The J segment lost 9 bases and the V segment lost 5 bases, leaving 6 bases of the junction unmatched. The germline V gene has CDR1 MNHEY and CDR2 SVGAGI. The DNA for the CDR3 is TGTGCCAGCAGTGGTAGCGGGAGGGCAGGTGAGCAGTTCTTC. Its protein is CASSGSGRAGEQFF.

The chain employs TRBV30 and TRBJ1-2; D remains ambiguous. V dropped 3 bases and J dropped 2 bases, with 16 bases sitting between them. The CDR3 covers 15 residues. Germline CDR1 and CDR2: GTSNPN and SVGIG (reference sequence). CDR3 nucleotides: TGTGCCTGGAGGTTCGGAGGCAGGATAAACTATGGCTACACCTTC. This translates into CAWRFGGRINYGYTF.

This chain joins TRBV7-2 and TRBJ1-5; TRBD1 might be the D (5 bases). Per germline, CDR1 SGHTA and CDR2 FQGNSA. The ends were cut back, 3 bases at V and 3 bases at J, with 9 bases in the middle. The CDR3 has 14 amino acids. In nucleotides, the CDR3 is TGTGCCAGCAGCTTGGGACGGAACAATCAGCCCCAGCATTTT. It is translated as CASSLGRNNQPQHF. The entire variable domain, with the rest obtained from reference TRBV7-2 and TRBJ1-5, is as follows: GAGVSQSPSNKVTEKGKDVELRCDPISGHTALYWYRQSLGQGLEFLIYFQGNSAPDKSGLPSDRFSAERTGGSVSTLTIQRTQQEDSAVYLCASSLGRNNQPQHFGDGTRLSIL.

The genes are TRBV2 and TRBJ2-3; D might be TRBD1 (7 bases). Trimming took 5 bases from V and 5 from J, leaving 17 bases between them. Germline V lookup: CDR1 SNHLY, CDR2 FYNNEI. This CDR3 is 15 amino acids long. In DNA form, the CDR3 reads TGTGCCAGCAGTCTGACAGGGAGGTTGGGAGATACGCAGTATTTT. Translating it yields CASSLTGRLGDTQYF.

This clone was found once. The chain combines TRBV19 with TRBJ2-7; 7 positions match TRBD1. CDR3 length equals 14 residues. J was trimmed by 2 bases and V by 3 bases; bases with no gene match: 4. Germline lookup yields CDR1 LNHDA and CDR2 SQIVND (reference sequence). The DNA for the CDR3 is TGTGCCAGTAGTATGAACAGGGGACCCTACGAGCAGTACTTC. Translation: CASSMNRGPYEQYF.

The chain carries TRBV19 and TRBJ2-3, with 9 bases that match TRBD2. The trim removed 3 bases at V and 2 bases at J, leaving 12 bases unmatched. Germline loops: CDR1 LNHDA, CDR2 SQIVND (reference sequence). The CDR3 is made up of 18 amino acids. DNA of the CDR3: TGTGCCAGTAGTATTCCCCCCCTAGCGGGGTGGGACACAGATACGCAGTATTTT. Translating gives CASSIPPLAGWDTDTQYF.

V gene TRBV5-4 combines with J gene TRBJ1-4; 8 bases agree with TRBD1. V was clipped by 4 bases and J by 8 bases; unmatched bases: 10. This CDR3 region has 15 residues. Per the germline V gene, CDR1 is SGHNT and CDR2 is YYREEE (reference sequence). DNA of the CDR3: TGTGCCAGCAGCCCAGGGGGCGACCCAAGGGAAAAACTGTTTTTT. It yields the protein CASSPGGDPREKLFF.

The CDR3 reads CASSREGTSGTGELFF. Written as DNA, the CDR3 is TGTGCCAGCAGCCGGGAAGGGACTAGCGGCACCGGGGAGCTGTTTTTT. The J gene is TRBJ2-2, the V gene TRBV4-2; 11 positions match TRBD2. This CDR3 region has 16 residues. Germline assignment: CDR1 LGHNA and CDR2 YNFKEQ. With 4 bases clipped from V and 4 bases from J, the junction kept 5 bases outside the gene matches.